Listed here is a single TCR beta chain. The data stem from a study of control samples from healthy donors and cancer patients. Germline CDR1 is SGHTA and CDR2 is FQGNSA. The CDR3 extends over 15 amino acids. Trimming cost V 1 base and J 10 bases, with 14 bases left between them. Using immunoSEQ multiplex PCR, the repertoire was profiled, and TCRdb retains in-frame clones only, with some absent. The table shows approximately 160,000 clones, with 90% to 95% occurring only once. Sequenced input: blood. The gene calls are TRBV7-2 and TRBJ1-6; the D gene is possibly TRBD1 (5 bases). The receptor comes from a young woman in good health. The CDR3 coding sequence is TGTGCCAGCAGCTTAGACGCAGGGTATGGGTCACCCCTCCACTTT. Translated, it gives CASSLDAGYGSPLHF. Full variable domain (missing parts from reference TRBV7-2 and TRBJ1-6): GAGVSQSPSNKVTEKGKDVELRCDPISGHTALYWYRQSLGQGLEFLIYFQGNSAPDKSGLPSDRFSAERTGGSVSTLTIQRTQQEDSAVYLCASSLDAGYGSPLHFGNGTRLTVT.